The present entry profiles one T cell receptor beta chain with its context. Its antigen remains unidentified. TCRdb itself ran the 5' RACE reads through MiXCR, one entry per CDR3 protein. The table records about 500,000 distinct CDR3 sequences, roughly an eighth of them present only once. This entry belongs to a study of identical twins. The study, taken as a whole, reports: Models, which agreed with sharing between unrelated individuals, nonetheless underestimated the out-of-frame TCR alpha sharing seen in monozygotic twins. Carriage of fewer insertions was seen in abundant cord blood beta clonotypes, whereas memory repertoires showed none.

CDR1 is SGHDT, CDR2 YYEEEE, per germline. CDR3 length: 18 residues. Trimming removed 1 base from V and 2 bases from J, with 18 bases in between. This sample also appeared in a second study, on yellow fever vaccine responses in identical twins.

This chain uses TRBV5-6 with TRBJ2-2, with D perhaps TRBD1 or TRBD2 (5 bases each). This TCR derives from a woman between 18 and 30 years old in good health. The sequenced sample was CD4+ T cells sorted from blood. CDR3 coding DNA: TGTGCCAGCAGCTTGTTGGTCGAGGGGCCGGGTAACACCGGGGAGCTGTTTTTT. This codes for CASSLLVEGPGNTGELFF.